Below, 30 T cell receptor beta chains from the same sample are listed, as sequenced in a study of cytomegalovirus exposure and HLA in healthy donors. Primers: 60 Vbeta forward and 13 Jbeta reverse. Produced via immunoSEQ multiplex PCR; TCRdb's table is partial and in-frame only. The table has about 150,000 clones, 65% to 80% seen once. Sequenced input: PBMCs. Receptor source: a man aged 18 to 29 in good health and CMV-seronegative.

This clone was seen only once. The CDR3 DNA reads as TGTGCCAGCAGAGCTTATCTACAGGGGGCAGGTGGCTACACCTTC. This sequence encodes CASRAYLQGAGGYTF. The chain combines TRBV5-8 with TRBJ1-2, with 9 bases aligning to TRBD1. The length of the CDR3 is 15 residues. V gave up 5 bases and J gave up 7 bases; unmatched junction bases: 12. Germline values: CDR1 SGHTS, CDR2 YDEGEE.

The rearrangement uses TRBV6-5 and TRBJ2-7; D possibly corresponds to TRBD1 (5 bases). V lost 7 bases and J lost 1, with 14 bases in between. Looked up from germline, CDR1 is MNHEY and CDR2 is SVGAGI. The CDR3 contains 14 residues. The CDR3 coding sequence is TGTGCCAGCACCTCAGGGCAACAGTCCTACGAGCAGTACTTC. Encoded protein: CASTSGQQSYEQYF.

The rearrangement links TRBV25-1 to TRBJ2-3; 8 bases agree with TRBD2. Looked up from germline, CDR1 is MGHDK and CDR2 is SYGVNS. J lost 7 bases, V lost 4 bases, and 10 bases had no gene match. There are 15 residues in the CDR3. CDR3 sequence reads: CASSVWRGDGNTQYF. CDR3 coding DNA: TGTGCCAGCAGTGTGTGGCGGGGGGATGGAAATACGCAGTATTTT.

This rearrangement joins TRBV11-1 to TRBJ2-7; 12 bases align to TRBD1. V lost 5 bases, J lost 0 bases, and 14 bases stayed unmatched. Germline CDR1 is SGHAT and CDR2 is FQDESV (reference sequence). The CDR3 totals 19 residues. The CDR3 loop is CASSPCGTGGREGSYEQYF. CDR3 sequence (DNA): TGTGCCAGCAGCCCTTGTGGGACAGGGGGCCGGGAGGGCTCCTACGAGCAGTACTTC.

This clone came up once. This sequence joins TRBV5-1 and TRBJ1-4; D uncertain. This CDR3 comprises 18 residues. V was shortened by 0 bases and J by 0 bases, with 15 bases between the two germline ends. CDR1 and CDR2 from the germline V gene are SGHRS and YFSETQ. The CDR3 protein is CASSLAPTGRATNEKLFF. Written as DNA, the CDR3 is TGCGCCAGCAGCTTGGCCCCAACCGGTCGGGCAACTAATGAAAAACTGTTTTTT.

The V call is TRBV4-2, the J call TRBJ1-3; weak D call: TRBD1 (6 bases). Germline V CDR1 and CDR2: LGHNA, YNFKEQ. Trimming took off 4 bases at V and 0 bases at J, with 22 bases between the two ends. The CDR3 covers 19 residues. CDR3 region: CASSPSRDTPTLSGNTIYF. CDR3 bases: TGTGCCAGCAGCCCCAGCCGGGACACCCCAACCCTCTCTGGAAACACCATATATTTT.

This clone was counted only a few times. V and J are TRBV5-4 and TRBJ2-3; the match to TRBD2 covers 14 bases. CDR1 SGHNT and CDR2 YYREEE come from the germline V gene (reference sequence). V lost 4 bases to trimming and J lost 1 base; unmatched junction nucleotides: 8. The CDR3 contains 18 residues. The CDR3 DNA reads TGTGCCAGCAGCGACCCGGGACTAGCGGGGGTGGGCACAGATACGCAGTATTTT. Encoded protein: CASSDPGLAGVGTDTQYF.

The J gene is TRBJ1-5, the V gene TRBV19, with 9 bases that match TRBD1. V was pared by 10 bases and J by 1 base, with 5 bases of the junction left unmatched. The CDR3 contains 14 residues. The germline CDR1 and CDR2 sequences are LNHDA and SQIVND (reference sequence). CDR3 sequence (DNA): TGTGCCACCCGGGACAGGGAAAGCAATCAGCCCCAGCATTTT. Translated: CATRDRESNQPQHF.

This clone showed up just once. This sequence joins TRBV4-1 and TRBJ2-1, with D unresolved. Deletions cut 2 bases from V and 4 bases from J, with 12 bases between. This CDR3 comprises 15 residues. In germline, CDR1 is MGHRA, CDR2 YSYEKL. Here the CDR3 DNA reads TGCGCCAGCAGCCAACCACCCCTGGAGTACAATGAGCAGTTCTTC. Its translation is CASSQPPLEYNEQFF.

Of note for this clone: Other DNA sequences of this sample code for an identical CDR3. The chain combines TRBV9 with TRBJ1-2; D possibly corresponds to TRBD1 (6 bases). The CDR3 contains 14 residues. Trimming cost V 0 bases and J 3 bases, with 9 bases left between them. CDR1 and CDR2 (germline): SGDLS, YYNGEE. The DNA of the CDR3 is TGTGCCAGCAGCGTAGGAGGGGGGGACTATGGCTACACCTTC. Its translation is CASSVGGGDYGYTF.

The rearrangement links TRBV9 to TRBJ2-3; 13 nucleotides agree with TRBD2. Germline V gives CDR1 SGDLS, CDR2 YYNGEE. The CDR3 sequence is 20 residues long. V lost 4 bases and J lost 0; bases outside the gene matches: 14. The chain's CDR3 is CASSPLSLTSGGISTDTQYF. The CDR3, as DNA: TGTGCCAGCAGCCCCCTTTCCCTGACTAGCGGGGGGATCAGCACAGATACGCAGTATTTT.

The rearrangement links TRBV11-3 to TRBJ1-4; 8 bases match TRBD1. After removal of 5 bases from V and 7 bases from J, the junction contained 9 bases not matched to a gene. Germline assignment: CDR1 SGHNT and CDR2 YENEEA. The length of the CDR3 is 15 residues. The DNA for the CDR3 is TGTGCCAGCAGCCACCGAGACAGGGGTACTGAAAAACTGTTTTTT. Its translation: CASSHRDRGTEKLFF.

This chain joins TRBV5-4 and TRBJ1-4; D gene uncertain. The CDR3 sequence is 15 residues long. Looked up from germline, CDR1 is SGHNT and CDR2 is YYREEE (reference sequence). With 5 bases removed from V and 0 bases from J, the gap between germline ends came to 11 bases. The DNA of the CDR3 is TGTGCCAGCAGTCCTCCTGGAGCAACTAATGAAAAACTGTTTTTT. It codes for CASSPPGATNEKLFF. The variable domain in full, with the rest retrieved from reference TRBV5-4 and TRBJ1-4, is ETGVTQSPTHLIKTRGQQVTLRCSSQSGHNTVSWYQQALGQGPQFIFQYYREEENGRGNFPPRFSGLQFPNYSSELNVNALELDDSALYLCASSPPGATNEKLFFGSGTQLSVL.

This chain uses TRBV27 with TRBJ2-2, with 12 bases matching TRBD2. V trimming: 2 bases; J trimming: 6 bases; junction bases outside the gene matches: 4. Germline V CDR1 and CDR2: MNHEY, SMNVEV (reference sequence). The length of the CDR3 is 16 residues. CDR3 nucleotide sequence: TGTGCCAGCAGTTTAGGGCTAGCGGGGGGGCCCGGGGAGCTGTTTTTT. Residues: CASSLGLAGGPGELFF.

The CDR3 here is CASRFGALPGNEQFF. The CDR3 bases are TGTGCAAGTCGCTTTGGGGCGTTACCTGGGAATGAGCAGTTCTTC. The V gene is TRBV12-2, the J gene TRBJ2-1; the table's D call TRBD1 went unverified against the DNA. TRBV12-2 is recorded as a pseudogene. The CDR3 is made up of 15 amino acids.

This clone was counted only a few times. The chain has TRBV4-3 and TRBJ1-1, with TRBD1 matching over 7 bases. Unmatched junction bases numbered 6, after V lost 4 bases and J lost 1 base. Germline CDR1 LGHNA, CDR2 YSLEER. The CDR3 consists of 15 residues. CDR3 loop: CASSRDSKRNTEAFF. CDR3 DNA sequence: TGCGCCAGCAGCCGGGACAGCAAAAGGAACACTGAAGCTTTCTTT.

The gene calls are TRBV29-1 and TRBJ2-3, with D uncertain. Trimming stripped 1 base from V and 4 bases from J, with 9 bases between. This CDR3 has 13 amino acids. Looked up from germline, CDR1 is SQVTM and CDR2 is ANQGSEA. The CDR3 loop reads CSVEGFVSDTQYF. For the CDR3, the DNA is TGCAGCGTTGAAGGTTTCGTATCAGATACGCAGTATTTT.

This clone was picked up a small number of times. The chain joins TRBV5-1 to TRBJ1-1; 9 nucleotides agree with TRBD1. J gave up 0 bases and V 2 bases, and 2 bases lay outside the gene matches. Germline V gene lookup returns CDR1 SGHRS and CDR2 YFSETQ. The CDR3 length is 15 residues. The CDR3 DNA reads TGCGCCAGCAGCTTCACAGGGGGCATGAACACTGAAGCTTTCTTT. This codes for CASSFTGGMNTEAFF. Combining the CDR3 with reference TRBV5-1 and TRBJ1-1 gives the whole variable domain KAGVTQTPRYLIKTRGQQVTLSCSPISGHRSVSWYQQTPGQGLQFLFEYFSETQRNKGNFPGRFSGRQFSNSRSEMNVSTLELGDSALYLCASSFTGGMNTEAFFGQGTRLTVV.

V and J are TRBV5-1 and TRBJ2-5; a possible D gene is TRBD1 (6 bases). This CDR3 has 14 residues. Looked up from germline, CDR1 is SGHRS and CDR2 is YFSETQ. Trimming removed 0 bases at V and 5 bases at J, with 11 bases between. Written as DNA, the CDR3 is TGCGCCAGCAGCTTGGAGACAGGCCGGGAGACCCAGTACTTC. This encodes CASSLETGRETQYF.

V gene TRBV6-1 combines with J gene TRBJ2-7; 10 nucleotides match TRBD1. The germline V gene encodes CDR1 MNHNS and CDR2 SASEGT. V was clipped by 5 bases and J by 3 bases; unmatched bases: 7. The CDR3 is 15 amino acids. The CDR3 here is CASSRTGGKYYEQYV. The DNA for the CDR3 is TGTGCCAGCAGTAGGACAGGGGGGAAATACTACGAGCAGTACGTC.

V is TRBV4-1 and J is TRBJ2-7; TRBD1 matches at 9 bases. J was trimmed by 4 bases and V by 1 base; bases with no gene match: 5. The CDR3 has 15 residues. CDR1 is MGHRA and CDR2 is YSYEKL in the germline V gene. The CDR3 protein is CASSQAGTGMYEQYF. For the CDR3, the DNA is TGCGCCAGCAGCCAAGCCGGGACAGGGATGTACGAGCAGTACTTC.

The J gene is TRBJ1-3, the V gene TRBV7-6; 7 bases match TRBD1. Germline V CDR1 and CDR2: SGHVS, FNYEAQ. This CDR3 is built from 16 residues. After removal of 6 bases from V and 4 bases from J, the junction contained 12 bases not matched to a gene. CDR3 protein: CASSSITGTAGNTIYF. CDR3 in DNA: TGTGCCAGCAGTTCCATTACCGGGACAGCGGGAAACACCATATATTTT.

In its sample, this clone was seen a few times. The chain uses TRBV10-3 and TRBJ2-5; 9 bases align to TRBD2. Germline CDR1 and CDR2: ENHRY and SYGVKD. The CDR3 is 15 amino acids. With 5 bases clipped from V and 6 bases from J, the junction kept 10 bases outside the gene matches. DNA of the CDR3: TGTGCCATCAGTACCGGATCTAGCGGGGAAAAGACCCAGTACTTC. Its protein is CAISTGSSGEKTQYF.

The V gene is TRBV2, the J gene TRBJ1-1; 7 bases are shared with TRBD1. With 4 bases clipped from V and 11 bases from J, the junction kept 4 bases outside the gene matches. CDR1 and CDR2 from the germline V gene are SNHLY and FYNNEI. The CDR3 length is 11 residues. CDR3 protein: CASSGGRGAFF. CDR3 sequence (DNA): TGTGCCAGCAGTGGTGGCAGGGGGGCTTTCTTT.

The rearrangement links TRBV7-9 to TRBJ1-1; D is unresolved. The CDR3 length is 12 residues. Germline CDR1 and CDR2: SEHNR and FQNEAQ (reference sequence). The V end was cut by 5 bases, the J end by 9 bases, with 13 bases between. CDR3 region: CASSHNDYQAFF. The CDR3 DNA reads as TGTGCCAGCAGCCACAACGATTACCAAGCTTTCTTT.

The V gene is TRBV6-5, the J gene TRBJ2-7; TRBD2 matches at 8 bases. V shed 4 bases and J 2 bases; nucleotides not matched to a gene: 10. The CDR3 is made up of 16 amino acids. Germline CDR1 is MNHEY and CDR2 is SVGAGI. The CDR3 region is CASSSTAGDYAYEQYV. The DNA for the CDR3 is TGTGCCAGCAGTTCGACAGCGGGGGATTATGCCTACGAGCAGTACGTC.

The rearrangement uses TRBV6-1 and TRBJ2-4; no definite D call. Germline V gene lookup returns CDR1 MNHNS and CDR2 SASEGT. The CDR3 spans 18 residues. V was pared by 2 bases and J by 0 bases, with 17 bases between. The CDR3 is CASSEIQRGTIAKNIQYF. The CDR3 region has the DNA TGTGCCAGCAGTGAAATCCAGCGCGGTACAATAGCCAAAAACATTCAGTACTTC.

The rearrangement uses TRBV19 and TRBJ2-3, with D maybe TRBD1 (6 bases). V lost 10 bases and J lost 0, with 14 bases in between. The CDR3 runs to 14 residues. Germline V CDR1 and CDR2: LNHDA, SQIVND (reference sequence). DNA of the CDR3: TGTGCCACCAGACAGGTGGGTAGCACAGATACGCAGTATTTT. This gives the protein CATRQVGSTDTQYF. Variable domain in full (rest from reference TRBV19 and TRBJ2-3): DGGITQSPKYLFRKEGQNVTLSCEQNLNHDAMYWYRQDPGQGLRLIYYSQIVNDFQKGDIAEGYSVSREKKESFPLTVTSAQKNPTAFYLCATRQVGSTDTQYFGPGTRLTVL.

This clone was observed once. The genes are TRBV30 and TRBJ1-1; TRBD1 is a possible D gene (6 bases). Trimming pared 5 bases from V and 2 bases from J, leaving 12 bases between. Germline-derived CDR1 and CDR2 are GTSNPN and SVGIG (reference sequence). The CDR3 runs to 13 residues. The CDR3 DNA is TGTGCCTGGGAAGGGGGGGTAAACACTGAAGCTTTCTTT. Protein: CAWEGGVNTEAFF.

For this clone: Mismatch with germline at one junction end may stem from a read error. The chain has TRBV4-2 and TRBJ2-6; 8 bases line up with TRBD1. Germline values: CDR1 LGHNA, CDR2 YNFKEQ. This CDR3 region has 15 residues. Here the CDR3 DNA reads TGTGCCAGCAGCCAGAGCTCCCAGGGGGCCAACGGCCTGACTTTC. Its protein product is CASSQSSQGANGLTF.